These T cell receptor beta chains were read from a single sample in a study of T cells in localized non-small cell lung cancer. Sequencing used immunoSEQ multiplex PCR; TCRdb keeps in-frame clones, though not all of them. This table holds some 21,000 clones, roughly 86% found once. The specimen comprised peripheral blood mononuclear cells, sampled before any cancer treatment. The receptors originated from a male donor aged 60 or over with stage II lung adenocarcinoma. The conserved cysteine and the conserved F or W are not part of the CDR3 here. The order of the fields is J gene, CDR3 length, V gene, CDR3 protein.

TRBJ1-2,12,TRBV28,ASSFPDRGSGYT
TRBJ1-1,17,TRBV4-2,ASSPGTEVWVPRNTEAF
TRBJ1-1,11,TRBV15,ATRQSINTEAF
TRBJ1-4,12,TRBV5-1,ASSNSGQGEKLF
TRBJ2-4,11,TRBV6-1,ASSGGMGNIQY
TRBJ1-4,12,TRBV15,ATSFGYTNEKLF
TRBJ2-7,12,TRBV6-6,ASRNSGASYEQY
TRBJ1-3,13,TRBV15,ATSRFGISGNTIY
TRBJ2-3,13,TRBV27,ASSLMPQGVDTQY
TRBJ1-2,12,TRBV9,ASSDRSGRYGYT
TRBJ1-5,10,TRBV2,ASGIGYQPQH
TRBJ2-7,13,TRBV28,ASSRASGSRGEQY
TRBJ2-3,13,TRBV5-1,ASSNSGQETDTQY
TRBJ1-1,11,TRBV2,ASRTDVNTEAF
TRBJ2-5,9,TRBV5-6,ASSRQETQY
TRBJ2-7,11,TRBV28,ASSLTYLYEQY
TRBJ1-5,10,TRBV6-1,ASSEESQPQH
TRBJ1-5,10,TRBV19,ASSIQGQPQH
TRBJ1-5,12,TRBV7-2,ASSPRTGNQPQH
TRBJ2-3,16,TRBV21-1,ASSDRGGTDPSTDTQY
TRBJ2-7,14,TRBV18,ASSPRRSGHSYEQY
TRBJ2-1,14,TRBV14,ASSHIPGQGDNEQF
TRBJ1-5,16,TRBV28,ASSLSPRPRTSNQPQH
TRBJ1-1,15,TRBV11-2,ASSLERLIGGYGEAF
TRBJ1-3,12,TRBV6-5,ASRQVRSGNTIY
TRBJ2-7,12,TRBV10-3,AISRQGSDYEQY
TRBJ2-7,12,TRBV29-1,SVWGTGSTYEQY
TRBJ2-1,15,TRBV19,ASSGRGGFSQDNEQF
TRBJ2-1,15,TRBV7-2,ASSPTGGLAGNRLQF
TRBJ2-6,12,TRBV4-1,ASTHLGGANVLT
TRBJ2-3,12,TRBV19,ASSSRSHTDTQY
TRBJ2-2,12,TRBV5-1,ASSLEADTGELF
TRBJ2-2,12,TRBV19,ASLRQGRAGELF
TRBJ2-1,13,TRBV6-1,ASSETREYYNEQF